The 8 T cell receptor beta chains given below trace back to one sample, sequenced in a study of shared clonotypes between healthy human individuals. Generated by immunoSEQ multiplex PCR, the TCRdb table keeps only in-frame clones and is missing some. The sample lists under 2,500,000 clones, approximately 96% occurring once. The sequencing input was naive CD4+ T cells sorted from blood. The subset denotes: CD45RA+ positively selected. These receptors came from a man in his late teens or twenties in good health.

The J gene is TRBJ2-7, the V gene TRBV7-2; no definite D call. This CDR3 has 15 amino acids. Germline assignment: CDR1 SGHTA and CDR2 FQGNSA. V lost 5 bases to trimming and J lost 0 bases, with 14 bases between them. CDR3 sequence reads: CASSPRWPSSYEQYF. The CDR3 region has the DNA TGTGCCAGCAGCCCTCGGTGGCCCAGCTCCTACGAGCAGTACTTC.

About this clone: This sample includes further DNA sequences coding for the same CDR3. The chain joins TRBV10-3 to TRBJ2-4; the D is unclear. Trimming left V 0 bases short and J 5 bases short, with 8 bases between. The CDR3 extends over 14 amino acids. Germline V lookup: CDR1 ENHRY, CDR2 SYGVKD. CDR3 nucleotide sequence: TGTGCCATCAGTGAGTCGGCAGGAGAAAACATTCAGTACTTC. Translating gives CAISESAGENIQYF.

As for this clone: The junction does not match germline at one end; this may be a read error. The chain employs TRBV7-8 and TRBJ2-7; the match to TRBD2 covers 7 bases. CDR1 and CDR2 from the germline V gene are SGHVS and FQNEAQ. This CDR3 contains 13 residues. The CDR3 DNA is TGTGCCAGCAGCCCCCGGACTAGGGTCGAGCAGCACTTC. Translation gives CASSPRTRVEQHF. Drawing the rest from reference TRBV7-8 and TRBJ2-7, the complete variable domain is GAGVSQSPRYKVAKRGQDVALRCDPISGHVSLFWYQQALGQGPEFLTYFQNEAQLDKSGLPSDRFFAERPEGSVSTLKIQRTQQEDSAVYLCASSPRTRVEQHFGPGTRLTVT.

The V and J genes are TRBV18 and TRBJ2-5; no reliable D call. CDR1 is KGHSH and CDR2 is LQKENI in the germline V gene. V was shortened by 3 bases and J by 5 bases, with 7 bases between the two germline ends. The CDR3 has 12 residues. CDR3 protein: CASSPFRETQYF. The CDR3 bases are TGTGCCAGCTCACCCTTCAGGGAGACCCAGTACTTC.

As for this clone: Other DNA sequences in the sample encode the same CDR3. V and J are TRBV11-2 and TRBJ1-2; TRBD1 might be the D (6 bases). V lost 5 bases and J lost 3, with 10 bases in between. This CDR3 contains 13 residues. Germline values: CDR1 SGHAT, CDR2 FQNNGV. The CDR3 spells CASSLGGYYGYTF. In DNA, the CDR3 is TGTGCCAGCAGCCTAGGGGGGTACTATGGCTACACCTTC.

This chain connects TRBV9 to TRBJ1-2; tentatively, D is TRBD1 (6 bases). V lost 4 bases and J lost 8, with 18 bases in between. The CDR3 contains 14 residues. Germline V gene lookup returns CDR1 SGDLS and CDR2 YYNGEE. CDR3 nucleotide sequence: TGTGCCAGCAGCAGTACAGGGTTGAAAGGCGGCTACACCTTC. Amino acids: CASSSTGLKGGYTF.

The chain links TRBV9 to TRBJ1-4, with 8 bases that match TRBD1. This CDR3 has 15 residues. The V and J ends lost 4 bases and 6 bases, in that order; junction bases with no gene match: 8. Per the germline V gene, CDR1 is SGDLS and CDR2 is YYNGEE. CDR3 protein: CASSPKQGEYEKLFF. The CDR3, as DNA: TGTGCCAGCAGCCCAAAACAGGGGGAGTATGAAAAACTGTTTTTT.

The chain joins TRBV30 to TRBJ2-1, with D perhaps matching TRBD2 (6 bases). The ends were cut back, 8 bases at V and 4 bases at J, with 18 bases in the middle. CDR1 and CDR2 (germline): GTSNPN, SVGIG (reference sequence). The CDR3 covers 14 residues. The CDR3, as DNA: TGTGCCGCCTGGGACTTCTTTCTTTACAATGAGCAGTTCTTC. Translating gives CAAWDFFLYNEQFF.